This T cell receptor (beta chain) derives from a study of cytomegalovirus exposure and HLA in healthy donors. Germline V gene sequence: CDR1 SGHTA, CDR2 FQGNSA. CDR3 length equals 16 residues. V lost 0 bases and J lost 3, with 15 bases in between. With 60 Vbeta and 13 Jbeta primers, the PCR was carried out. The repertoire was sequenced with immunoSEQ multiplex PCR; TCRdb's copy has only in-frame clones and lacks some. The sample contains about 98,000 clones, approximately 83% of which appear only once. The sequencing sample was made of PBMCs. The rearrangement links TRBV7-2 to TRBJ2-7; the D gene is possibly TRBD2 (6 bases). This receptor was obtained from a female donor in good health and CMV-seropositive. The CDR3 bases are TGTGCCAGCAGCTTAGCCTGGCTAGCGACGATCTACGAGCAGTACTTC. Translating gives CASSLAWLATIYEQYF. Looking up the rest from reference TRBV7-2 and TRBJ2-7 gives the full variable domain: GAGVSQSPSNKVTEKGKDVELRCDPISGHTALYWYRQSLGQGLEFLIYFQGNSAPDKSGLPSDRFSAERTGGSVSTLTIQRTQQEDSAVYLCASSLAWLATIYEQYFGPGTRLTVT.